This TCR beta chain was identified during a study of Graves' ophthalmopathy and Graves' hyperthyroidism. Amplification of TCR beta CDR3 regions used RNA transcripts. After a first-round RT-PCR with HTBI primers, a second-round multiplex PCR was run. TCRdb reprocessed the multiplex PCR reads with MiXCR, giving one entry per CDR3 protein. The repertoire holds about 740,000 distinct CDR3 sequences, approximately 40% seen once, with approximately 43% in the top ten. Concerning this clonotype itself: The antigen remains undetermined.

Study-wide results and limits: Detected in blood as well were most expanded thyroid clonotypes with frequency above 0.001.

V lost 1 base and J lost 2; bases outside the gene matches: 4. The CDR3 sequence is 15 residues long. The receptor's source is an adult man with Graves' ophthalmopathy. The sequencing input was peripheral blood. J is TRBJ2-5 and V is TRBV12-3 or TRBV12-4; TRBD2 agrees at 7 bases. The DNA of the CDR3 is TGTGCCAGCAGTTTAGGGACTAGGTTTCAAGAGACCCAGTACTTC. Amino acid sequence: CASSLGTRFQETQYF.